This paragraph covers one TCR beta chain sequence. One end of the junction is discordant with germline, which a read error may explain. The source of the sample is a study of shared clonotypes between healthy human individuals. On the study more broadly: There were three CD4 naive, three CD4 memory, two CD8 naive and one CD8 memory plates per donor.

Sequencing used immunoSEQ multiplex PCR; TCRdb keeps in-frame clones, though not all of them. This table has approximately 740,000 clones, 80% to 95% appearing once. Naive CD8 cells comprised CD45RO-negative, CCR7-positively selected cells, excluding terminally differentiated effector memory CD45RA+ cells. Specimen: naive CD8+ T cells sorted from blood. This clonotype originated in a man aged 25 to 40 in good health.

This chain's CDR3 is CASSFRQGGNEKLFF. The DNA of the CDR3 is TGTGCTAGCAGTTTCCGACAGGGAGGGAATGAAAAACTGTTTTTT. The chain has TRBV7-7 and TRBJ1-4; 7 nucleotides match TRBD1. The CDR3 sequence is 15 residues long. Germline CDR1 reads SSHAT; CDR2 reads FNYEAQ (reference sequence).